This is a list of T cell receptor beta chains from one sample in a study of OX40 agonist ivuxolimab in advanced cancers. The table came from immunoSEQ multiplex PCR; TCRdb's copy has only in-frame clones and leaves some out. The table has about 50,000 clones, about 94% seen once. Sequenced material: CD4+ or CD8+ T cells sorted from blood, taken in a trial of the OX40 agonist ivuxolimab. The source of these receptors is an adult with an advanced solid tumor such as melanoma, head and neck, liver or kidney cancer. Each CDR3 is given with its conserved first and last residue. The D gene is left open where the match is weak. Expanded clones get a size class; other rows say once, few or many, or leave the size out.

abundance: -
d_gene: TRBD2
j_gene: TRBJ2-1
v_gene: TRBV27
CDR3aa: CASSFGGGPGNEQFF
CDR3nt: TGTGCCAGCAGTTTTGGGGGAGGGCCGGGGAATGAGCAGTTCTTC

abundance: -
d_gene: -
j_gene: TRBJ2-7
v_gene: TRBV19
CDR3aa: CASSISLGGPYEQYF
CDR3nt: TGTGCCAGTAGTATTAGCCTAGGGGGGCCCTACGAGCAGTACTTC

abundance: -
d_gene: TRBD1
j_gene: TRBJ2-3
v_gene: TRBV9
CDR3aa: CASSVATGGDTQYF
CDR3nt: TGTGCCAGCAGCGTAGCAACAGGGGGAGATACGCAGTATTTT

abundance: -
d_gene: TRBD2
j_gene: TRBJ2-2
v_gene: TRBV5-6
CDR3aa: CASSPWTSGSFVGELFF
CDR3nt: TGTGCCAGCAGCCCCTGGACTAGCGGGAGTTTTGTCGGGGAGCTGTTTTTT

abundance: -
d_gene: -
j_gene: TRBJ2-2
v_gene: TRBV25-1
CDR3aa: CASRAWRESATGELFF
CDR3nt: TGTGCCAGTAGAGCCTGGCGGGAAAGTGCCACCGGGGAGCTGTTTTTT

abundance: -
d_gene: TRBD1
j_gene: TRBJ2-7
v_gene: TRBV7-2
CDR3aa: CASSYGTGTYEQYF
CDR3nt: TGTGCCAGCAGCTACGGGACAGGGACCTACGAGCAGTACTTC

abundance: -
d_gene: -
j_gene: TRBJ2-7
v_gene: TRBV7-2
CDR3aa: CASSSFEQYF
CDR3nt: TGTGCCAGCAGCTCTTTCGAGCAGTACTTC

abundance: -
d_gene: -
j_gene: TRBJ1-2
v_gene: TRBV30
CDR3aa: CAWSGEMTQFDDFYGYTF
CDR3nt: TGTGCCTGGAGTGGTGAGATGACTCAGTTCGATGACTTCTATGGCTACACCTTC

abundance: few
d_gene: -
j_gene: TRBJ1-5
v_gene: TRBV7-8
CDR3aa: CASSSDLSPQHF
CDR3nt: TGTGCCAGCAGCTCGGACCTTTCGCCCCAGCATTTT

abundance: -
d_gene: TRBD1
j_gene: TRBJ1-5
v_gene: TRBV4-3
CDR3aa: CASSRGQGLNQPQHF
CDR3nt: TGCGCCAGCAGCCGAGGACAGGGCCTCAATCAGCCCCAGCATTTT

abundance: -
d_gene: -
j_gene: TRBJ2-1
v_gene: TRBV9
CDR3aa: CASSVDRGTYEQFF
CDR3nt: TGTGCCAGCAGCGTAGATCGGGGCACCTATGAGCAGTTCTTC

abundance: once
d_gene: -
j_gene: TRBJ2-3
v_gene: TRBV7-8
CDR3aa: CASSRRDTQYF
CDR3nt: TGTGCCAGCAGCCGCAGAGATACGCAGTATTTT

abundance: -
d_gene: -
j_gene: TRBJ2-5
v_gene: TRBV7-2
CDR3aa: CASSLRTPSYQETQYF
CDR3nt: TGTGCCAGCAGCCTCCGGACCCCTTCGTACCAAGAGACCCAGTACTTC

abundance: -
d_gene: -
j_gene: TRBJ2-2
v_gene: TRBV6-5
CDR3aa: CASSYMGSDTGELFF
CDR3nt: TGTGCCAGCAGTTATATGGGGTCGGACACCGGGGAGCTGTTTTTT

abundance: -
d_gene: TRBD2
j_gene: TRBJ2-7
v_gene: TRBV7-9
CDR3aa: CASSSLAGVYEQYF
CDR3nt: TGTGCCAGCAGCTCTCTAGCGGGGGTATACGAGCAGTACTTC

abundance: -
d_gene: -
j_gene: TRBJ2-1
v_gene: TRBV4-3
CDR3aa: CASSRGFGTGYNEQFF
CDR3nt: TGCGCCAGCAGCCGGGGGTTTGGAACCGGTTACAATGAGCAGTTCTTC

abundance: -
d_gene: -
j_gene: TRBJ2-2
v_gene: TRBV6-5
CDR3aa: CASSYSEGFTGELFF
CDR3nt: TGTGCCAGCAGTTACTCGGAAGGTTTCACCGGGGAGCTGTTTTTT

abundance: -
d_gene: -
j_gene: TRBJ1-4
v_gene: TRBV28
CDR3aa: CASSGDRTTPGEKLFF
CDR3nt: TGTGCCAGCAGTGGCGACAGGACAACCCCGGGTGAAAAACTGTTTTTT

abundance: few
d_gene: -
j_gene: TRBJ2-1
v_gene: TRBV5-6
CDR3aa: CASSLTGSVNEQFF
CDR3nt: TGTGCCAGCAGCTTGACAGGGTCAGTCAATGAGCAGTTCTTC

abundance: -
d_gene: -
j_gene: TRBJ2-1
v_gene: TRBV7-9
CDR3aa: CASSLALGGNEQFF
CDR3nt: TGTGCCAGCAGCTTAGCGCTGGGGGGCAATGAGCAGTTCTTC

abundance: few
d_gene: -
j_gene: TRBJ1-1
v_gene: TRBV5-6
CDR3aa: CASSLGTANTEAFF
CDR3nt: TGTGCCAGCAGCTTGGGGACAGCGAACACTGAAGCTTTCTTT

abundance: -
d_gene: -
j_gene: TRBJ1-4
v_gene: TRBV6-5
CDR3aa: CASSYSSYQTPEKLFF
CDR3nt: TGTGCCAGCAGTTACTCGAGTTACCAGACCCCTGAAAAACTGTTTTTT

abundance: -
d_gene: -
j_gene: TRBJ2-3
v_gene: TRBV28
CDR3aa: CASSFGGSPDTQYF
CDR3nt: TGTGCCAGCAGTTTTGGGGGGTCTCCAGATACGCAGTATTTT

abundance: -
d_gene: -
j_gene: TRBJ1-1
v_gene: TRBV11-2
CDR3aa: CASSLDIVWGWNTEAFF
CDR3nt: TGTGCCAGCAGCTTAGATATCGTCTGGGGATGGAACACTGAAGCTTTCTTT

abundance: once
d_gene: TRBD1
j_gene: TRBJ2-1
v_gene: TRBV18
CDR3aa: CASSPRQGSNEQFF
CDR3nt: TGTGCCAGCTCACCAAGACAGGGCAGCAATGAGCAGTTCTTC

abundance: -
d_gene: TRBD2
j_gene: TRBJ2-7
v_gene: TRBV4-3
CDR3aa: CASSLGLAGPNYEQYF
CDR3nt: TGCGCCAGCAGCTTGGGACTAGCGGGACCGAATTACGAGCAGTACTTC

abundance: -
d_gene: -
j_gene: TRBJ2-7
v_gene: TRBV27
CDR3aa: CASSLSPGSVEQYF
CDR3nt: TGTGCCAGCAGTTTATCTCCAGGTTCGGTCGAGCAGTACTTC

abundance: -
d_gene: -
j_gene: TRBJ1-2
v_gene: TRBV10-3
CDR3aa: CAISERASYGYTF
CDR3nt: TGTGCCATCAGTGAGCGCGCGAGCTATGGCTACACCTTC